These 15 T cell receptor beta chains came from one sample sequenced in a study of a mutant IDH1 vaccine in newly diagnosed glioma. Antigens of these TCRs are unknown. Time point defined: week 35, safety follow-up. All doses held 300 ug of mutant IDH1 20-mer peptide, with topical imiquimod. The method was immunoSEQ multiplex PCR; TCRdb's version includes in-frame clones alone and lacks a portion of them. The repertoire has some 42,000 clones, about 80% of them found once; the top ten carry just over 5%. The sequencing used PBMCs, collected from a glioma patient whose treatment included an IDH1 peptide vaccine. Every receptor here comes from a woman aged 45-65 years with glioma.

The rearrangement uses TRBV2 and TRBJ2-2, with a weak D call TRBD1 (6 bases). The CDR3 has 13 amino acids. CDR1 SNHLY and CDR2 FYNNEI come from the germline V gene. Trimming removed 6 bases at V and 5 bases at J, with 10 bases between. In nucleotides, the CDR3 is TGTGCCAGCAGGGACAGTAATACCGGGGAGCTGTTTTTT. It codes for CASRDSNTGELFF.

The chain employs TRBV5-1 and TRBJ1-1; possibly TRBD1 for D (5 bases). Germline CDR1 and CDR2: SGHRS and YFSETQ. The CDR3 is made up of 14 amino acids. V was pared by 4 bases and J by 3 bases, with 13 bases between. CDR3 coding DNA: TGCGCCAGCAGCCCCGACGGGGGGGACACTGAAGCTTTCTTT. This translates into CASSPDGGDTEAFF.

This clone was seen a single time. The chain has TRBV18 and TRBJ1-2; no definite D call. Germline V gene data show CDR1 as KGHSH and CDR2 as LQKENI. The CDR3 covers 14 residues. The germline V and J ends were trimmed by 1 base and 6 bases, with 12 bases remaining between them. The CDR3 is CASSPRVMIDGYTF. Here the CDR3 DNA reads TGTGCCAGCTCACCACGTGTGATGATCGATGGCTACACCTTC.

The rearrangement links TRBV29-1 to TRBJ1-5; D is ambiguous. The CDR3 is made up of 13 amino acids. Trimming removed 4 bases from V and 6 bases from J, with 13 bases in between. The V gene's germline CDR1 is SQVTM and CDR2 ANQGSEA. CDR3 bases: TGCAGCGTTGGTGTGGGGAATAGTCAGCCCCAGCATTTT. It encodes CSVGVGNSQPQHF.

This chain connects TRBV19 to TRBJ1-5; D might be TRBD1 (6 bases). Trimming removed 9 bases at V and 0 bases at J, with 12 bases between. The length of the CDR3 is 14 residues. The germline CDR1 and CDR2 sequences are LNHDA and SQIVND (reference sequence). The CDR3 loop reads CASDRGGSNQPQHF. CDR3 nucleotides: TGTGCCAGCGATAGGGGGGGTAGCAATCAGCCCCAGCATTTT.

J is TRBJ1-1 and V is TRBV11-3, with a weak D call TRBD1 (6 bases). V lost 5 bases and J 6 bases, leaving 16 bases between the germline ends. Germline-derived CDR1 and CDR2 are SGHNT and YENEEA. The CDR3 contains 14 residues. DNA of the CDR3: TGTGCCAGCAGCCAACAGGGCCCTGGCGCTGAAGCTTTCTTT. Encoded protein: CASSQQGPGAEAFF.

This clone was seen more than once but under ten times. The chain recombines TRBV28 with TRBJ2-3; no clear D gene. Germline-derived CDR1 and CDR2 are MDHEN and SYDVKM. The ends were cut back, 9 bases at V and 5 bases at J, with 12 bases in the middle. This CDR3 has 12 amino acids. The CDR3 region has the DNA TGTGCCAGTGACACACGAGGAGATACGCAGTATTTT. As protein: CASDTRGDTQYF.

The gene calls are TRBV20-1 and TRBJ1-1; D is perhaps TRBD1 (6 bases). This CDR3 contains 11 residues. Per the germline V gene, CDR1 is DFQATT and CDR2 is SNEGSKA (reference sequence). V was cut by 5 bases and J by 8 bases, with 12 bases left in between. The CDR3 sequence: CSAGRTDEAFF. The CDR3 nucleotides read TGCAGTGCTGGAAGGACAGACGAAGCTTTCTTT.

The chain couples TRBV10-2 to TRBJ2-7; 7 positions match TRBD1. Germline-derived CDR1 and CDR2 are WSHSY and SAAADI. The CDR3 spans 13 residues. V trimming: 7 bases; J trimming: 2 bases; junction bases outside the gene matches: 5. The CDR3: CASNTGAPYEQYF. CDR3 bases: TGCGCCAGCAACACAGGGGCCCCCTACGAGCAGTACTTC.

This clone was seen a single time. The chain employs TRBV5-4 and TRBJ2-3; a possible D gene is TRBD2 (6 bases). This CDR3 has 20 amino acids. CDR1 and CDR2 (germline): SGHNT, YYREEE (reference sequence). Between the trimmed V and J ends, which lost 4 bases and 8 bases, there was a span of 35 bases. In DNA, the CDR3 is TGTGCCAGCAGCAAACCCGGTGCAACGGGGGAGCAGAGTTCTTGGGGTACGCAGTATTTT. This sequence encodes CASSKPGATGEQSSWGTQYF.

The chain is built from TRBV5-1 and TRBJ1-6, with 7 bases that match TRBD1. Germline values: CDR1 SGHRS, CDR2 YFSETQ. The CDR3 is 15 residues long. J lost 5 bases, V lost 3 bases, and 5 bases had no gene match. The DNA of the CDR3 is TGCGCCAGCAGCTCCATCCAGGGGGATAATTCACCCCTCCACTTT. Translation gives CASSSIQGDNSPLHF.

V and J are TRBV11-2 and TRBJ1-1; D call uncertain. Germline CDR1 is SGHAT and CDR2 is FQNNGV. CDR3 size: 13 residues. The V end was cut by 0 bases, the J end by 0 bases, with 2 bases between. DNA of the CDR3: TGTGCCAGCAGCTTAGACTTGAACACTGAAGCTTTCTTT. It yields the protein CASSLDLNTEAFF.

This clone was seen only once. This chain uses TRBV5-4 with TRBJ1-2; D is unclear. The CDR3 spans 14 residues. CDR1 SGHNT and CDR2 YYREEE come from the germline V gene (reference sequence). The V end was cut by 0 bases, the J end by 8 bases, with 14 bases between. The chain's CDR3 is CASSLARVRQGYTF. The CDR3, as DNA: TGTGCCAGCAGCTTGGCGAGGGTCCGTCAAGGCTACACCTTC.

This clone was observed once. The chain employs TRBV9 and TRBJ2-5; perhaps TRBD1 as D (6 bases). V lost 0 bases, J lost 4 bases, and 10 bases lay in between. The CDR3 runs 14 residues. CDR1 is SGDLS and CDR2 is YYNGEE in the germline V gene. CDR3 coding DNA: TGTGCCAGCAGCGTAGAACAGGGAAGAGAGACCCAGTACTTC. Residues: CASSVEQGRETQYF.

The chain employs TRBV5-4 and TRBJ2-1; D remains ambiguous. V lost 4 bases and J 8 bases, leaving 13 bases between the germline ends. CDR1 is SGHNT, CDR2 YYREEE, per germline (reference sequence). The CDR3 totals 13 residues. The CDR3 DNA sequence: TGTGCCAGCAGCCCGTATCCTTCTTATGAGCAGTTCTTC. Translating gives CASSPYPSYEQFF.